This passage covers 22 T cell receptor beta chains from one sample sequenced in a study of T cell responses to AZD1222 COVID-19 vaccine. Only in-frame clones appear in the TCRdb table, and some are missing; sequencing was by immunoSEQ multiplex PCR. Of about 100,000 clones in the sample, around 90% were seen once. The sequencing here drew on peripheral blood, taken on day 0 of AZD1222 vaccination. Receptors were obtained from an adult in good health.

The V call is TRBV7-9, the J call TRBJ2-3; 12 bases are shared with TRBD2. This CDR3 is 16 amino acids long. V trimming: 3 bases; J trimming: 5 bases; junction bases outside the gene matches: 6. CDR1 is SEHNR, CDR2 FQNEAQ, per germline (reference sequence). CDR3: CASSFLAGGPGDTQYF. DNA for the CDR3: TGTGCCAGCAGCTTTCTAGCGGGAGGGCCGGGAGATACGCAGTATTTT.

The chain employs TRBV21-1 and TRBJ2-7; the table's TRBD2 call for D was not verified on the DNA. TRBV21-1 is a pseudogene locus. This CDR3 is 18 amino acids long. CDR3 protein: CASSKGVAVILPSYEQYF. The CDR3, as DNA: TGTGCCAGCAGCAAAGGGGTGGCGGTAATTCTGCCCTCCTACGAGCAGTACTTC.

This clone was detected once. The chain carries TRBV19 and TRBJ1-5; unclear D gene. Germline assignment: CDR1 LNHDA and CDR2 SQIVND (reference sequence). This CDR3 is built from 15 residues. Trimming removed 3 bases from V and 7 bases from J, with 16 bases in between. CDR3 sequence reads: CASSMRNLGSQPQHF. The CDR3 DNA sequence: TGTGCCAGTAGTATGAGGAATCTTGGTAGCCAGCCCCAGCATTTT.

The chain links TRBV5-1 to TRBJ1-4; D gene ambiguous. Germline-derived CDR1 and CDR2 are SGHRS and YFSETQ. The length of the CDR3 is 16 residues. The V end was cut by 3 bases, the J end by 3 bases, with 15 bases between. CDR3 in amino acids: CASSSGYNYANEKLFF. CDR3 sequence (DNA): TGCGCCAGCAGCTCCGGATACAATTATGCTAATGAAAAACTGTTTTTT.

The V call is TRBV29-1, the J call TRBJ1-1; 8 bases match TRBD1. CDR3 length: 11 amino acids. The V and J ends lost 3 bases and 10 bases, in that order; junction bases with no gene match: 4. Germline V CDR1 and CDR2: SQVTM, ANQGSEA. This CDR3 is CSVDRGQVAFF. In nucleotides, the CDR3 is TGCAGCGTTGACAGGGGGCAAGTAGCTTTCTTT.

The genes are TRBV11-2 and TRBJ2-2; 9 nucleotides match TRBD1. From germline, CDR1 is SGHAT and CDR2 FQNNGV. The CDR3 extends over 19 amino acids. V was clipped by 2 bases and J by 4 bases; unmatched bases: 14. CDR3: CASSLMSGTGRGGTGELFF. The CDR3 DNA follows: TGTGCCAGCAGCTTAATGTCCGGGACAGGGCGCGGTGGCACCGGGGAGCTGTTTTTT.

The chain combines TRBV7-9 with TRBJ2-1; D is possibly TRBD1 (5 bases). V lost 5 bases and J 5 bases, leaving 16 bases between the germline ends. This CDR3 contains 15 residues. Germline CDR1 is SEHNR and CDR2 is FQNEAQ (reference sequence). The CDR3 coding sequence is TGTGCCAGCAGCCTAGGGGCTATTAGGAACAATGAGCAGTTCTTC. This encodes CASSLGAIRNNEQFF.

The rearrangement joins TRBV7-2 to TRBJ2-5; TRBD1 is a possible D gene (6 bases). CDR1 SGHTA and CDR2 FQGNSA come from the germline V gene. Deletions cut 5 bases from V and 1 base from J, with 11 bases between. The CDR3 has 14 residues. CDR3 DNA sequence: TGTGCCAGCAGCGGGGGCGGGTCCCAAGAGACCCAGTACTTC. It encodes CASSGGGSQETQYF. Together with reference TRBV7-2 and TRBJ2-5, the CDR3 gives the full variable domain: GAGVSQSPSNKVTEKGKDVELRCDPISGHTALYWYRQSLGQGLEFLIYFQGNSAPDKSGLPSDRFSAERTGGSVSTLTIQRTQQEDSAVYLCASSGGGSQETQYFGPGTRLLVL.

CDR3 protein: CASSSLTGLIVHGYTF. The CDR3 DNA is TGTGCCAGCAGTTCCTTGACGGGGTTAATTGTTCATGGCTACACCTTC. J is TRBJ1-2 and V is TRBV28; no definite D call. The CDR3 is 16 residues long. Germline CDR1 MDHEN, CDR2 SYDVKM. The V end lost 4 bases, the J end lost 6 bases, and 21 bases lay between the germline ends.

The rearrangement joins TRBV21-1 to TRBJ2-7; TRBD2 is the table's D call, not checked against the DNA. TRBV21-1 is marked as a pseudogene. CDR3 size: 15 residues. CDR3 residues: CATRSGTQGSYEQYF. The CDR3 bases are TGTGCCACCCGAAGCGGGACCCAGGGGTCCTACGAGCAGTACTTC.

This clone came up many times. The chain joins TRBV3-1 (or the pseudogene TRBV3-2) to TRBJ2-1; D perhaps matches TRBD2 (6 bases). Germline V CDR1 and CDR2: LGHDT, YNNKEL (reference sequence). Deletions cut 4 bases from V and 6 bases from J, with 19 bases between. The CDR3 extends over 16 amino acids. CDR3 residues: CASSLFSGSPGNEQFF. The CDR3 DNA is TGTGCCAGCAGCCTGTTTAGCGGTAGCCCGGGCAATGAGCAGTTCTTC.

The chain uses TRBV6-1 and TRBJ2-5; 11 bases fit TRBD1. Trimming removed 3 bases from V and 2 bases from J; junction bases left unmatched: 5. Germline CDR1 is MNHNS and CDR2 is SASEGT. This CDR3 contains 16 residues. As DNA, the CDR3 is TGTGCCAGCAGTGAGGGACAGGGGGATAGACAAGAGACCCAGTACTTC. Its translation is CASSEGQGDRQETQYF.

The chain joins TRBV6-5 to TRBJ1-2, with D unclear. The CDR3 runs 12 residues. Per the germline V gene, CDR1 is MNHEY and CDR2 is SVGAGI. V lost 6 bases to trimming and J lost 5 bases, with 10 bases between them. The DNA for the CDR3 is TGTGCCAGCAGGGGAGGGATATATGGCTACACCTTC. This encodes CASRGGIYGYTF.

The chain combines TRBV11-3 with TRBJ2-5, with TRBD1 as a possible D gene (6 bases). The CDR3 loop spans 14 amino acids. The V end lost 1 base, the J end lost 5 bases, and 11 bases lay between the germline ends. Germline V gene data show CDR1 as SGHNT and CDR2 as YENEEA. The DNA for the CDR3 is TGTGCCAGCAGCTTAGGTTACAGGGAGGAGACCCAGTACTTC. Its translation is CASSLGYREETQYF.

The V gene is TRBV6-6, the J gene TRBJ1-1, with D unclear. CDR3 length equals 13 residues. The V end lost 6 bases, the J end lost 0 bases, and 8 bases lay between the germline ends. Germline V lookup: CDR1 MNHNY, CDR2 SVGAGI (reference sequence). In DNA form, the CDR3 reads TGTGCCAGCAGGGCAAAGATGAACACTGAAGCTTTCTTT. Protein product: CASRAKMNTEAFF.

This chain uses TRBV19 with TRBJ2-1; 9 positions match TRBD2. The CDR3 length is 15 residues. Germline V CDR1 and CDR2: LNHDA, SQIVND (reference sequence). The ends lost 3 bases at V and 6 bases at J; junction bases unmatched: 6. This CDR3 reads CASSITASGINEQFF. CDR3 sequence (DNA): TGTGCCAGTAGTATTACGGCTAGCGGGATCAATGAGCAGTTCTTC. Full variable domain (outside the CDR3, taken from reference TRBV19 and TRBJ2-1): DGGITQSPKYLFRKEGQNVTLSCEQNLNHDAMYWYRQDPGQGLRLIYYSQIVNDFQKGDIAEGYSVSREKKESFPLTVTSAQKNPTAFYLCASSITASGINEQFFGPGTRLTVL.

In this sample, this clone turned up once. The chain joins TRBV2 to TRBJ1-2; the D gene is possibly TRBD1 (5 bases). Germline values: CDR1 SNHLY, CDR2 FYNNEI. Between the trimmed V and J ends, which lost 8 bases and 3 bases, there was a span of 16 bases. The CDR3 has 14 amino acids. The chain's CDR3 is CASVGRGDHYGYTF. For the CDR3, the DNA is TGTGCCAGCGTCGGTAGGGGTGATCACTATGGCTACACCTTC.

V gene TRBV11-2 combines with J gene TRBJ1-5, with D perhaps matching TRBD1 (6 bases). V lost 5 bases and J 7 bases, leaving 12 bases between the germline ends. The CDR3 extends over 13 amino acids. Germline lookup yields CDR1 SGHAT and CDR2 FQNNGV. DNA of the CDR3: TGTGCCAGCAGCCTGGACAGTCGGCAGCCCCAGCATTTT. This encodes CASSLDSRQPQHF.

The rearrangement uses TRBV6-1 and TRBJ1-6, with D uncertain. Germline V gene data show CDR1 as MNHNS and CDR2 as SASEGT. The length of the CDR3 is 14 residues. Trimming shortened V by 3 bases and J by 10 bases, and 13 bases separated the two germline ends. The CDR3 spells CASSDGIIGSPLHF. CDR3 DNA: TGTGCCAGCAGTGACGGCATCATCGGGTCACCCCTCCACTTT.

J is TRBJ2-7 and V is TRBV28; 8 bases align to TRBD1. V lost 8 bases and J lost 3; bases outside the gene matches: 6. Germline CDR1 MDHEN, CDR2 SYDVKM. CDR3 length: 13 residues. The CDR3 nucleotides read TGTGCCAGCCAGGGGGCACCTAACTACGAGCAGTACTTC. Translation gives CASQGAPNYEQYF.

The rearrangement links TRBV4-2 to TRBJ2-1; possibly TRBD2 for D (6 bases). CDR3 length equals 13 residues. The V end lost 4 bases, the J end lost 6 bases, and 10 bases lay between the germline ends. Germline values: CDR1 LGHNA, CDR2 YNFKEQ. The CDR3 DNA follows: TGTGCCAGCAGCCCCGGGGGTGTCAATGAGCAGTTCTTC. Translated, it gives CASSPGGVNEQFF.

The rearrangement uses TRBV7-2 and TRBJ1-2, with TRBD1 as a possible D gene (5 bases). Trimming shortened V by 0 bases and J by 6 bases, and 11 bases separated the two germline ends. The CDR3 runs to 14 residues. Germline CDR1 is SGHTA and CDR2 is FQGNSA. The chain's CDR3 is CASSLASREDGYTF. CDR3 sequence (DNA): TGTGCCAGCAGCTTAGCTAGCAGGGAGGATGGCTACACCTTC.